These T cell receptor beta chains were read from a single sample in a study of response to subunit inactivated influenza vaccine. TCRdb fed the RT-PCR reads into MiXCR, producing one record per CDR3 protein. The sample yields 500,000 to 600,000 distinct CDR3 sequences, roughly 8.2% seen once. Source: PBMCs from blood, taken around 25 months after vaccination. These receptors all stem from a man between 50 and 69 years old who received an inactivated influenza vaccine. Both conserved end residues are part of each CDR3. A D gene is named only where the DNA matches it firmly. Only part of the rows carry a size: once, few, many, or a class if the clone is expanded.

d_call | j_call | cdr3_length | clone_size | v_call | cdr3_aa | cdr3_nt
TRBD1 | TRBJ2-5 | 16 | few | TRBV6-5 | CASSSNLGQGRETQYF | TGTGCCAGCAGTTCGAACTTGGGACAGGGAAGAGAGACCCAGTACTTC
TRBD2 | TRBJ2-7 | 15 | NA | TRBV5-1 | CASRTSLAGPYEQYF | TGCGCCAGCAGAACTTCCCTAGCGGGTCCCTACGAGCAGTACTTC
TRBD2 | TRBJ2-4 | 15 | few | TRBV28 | CASSQRGLAKNIQYF | TGTGCCAGCAGTCAGCGGGGACTAGCCAAAAACATTCAGTACTTC
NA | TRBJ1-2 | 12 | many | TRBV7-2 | CASSLGRYGYTF | TGTGCCAGCAGCTTAGGGCGCTATGGCTACACCTTC
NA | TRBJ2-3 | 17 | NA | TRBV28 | CASSTLVSSGRTDTQYF | TGTGCCAGCAGTACCCTCGTATCTTCCGGACGCACAGATACGCAGTATTTT
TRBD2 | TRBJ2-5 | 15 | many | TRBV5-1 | CASSLDLAGGETQYF | TGCGCCAGCAGCTTGGACCTAGCGGGAGGCGAGACCCAGTACTTC
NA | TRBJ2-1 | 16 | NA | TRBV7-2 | CASSLAGGRTYNEQFF | TGTGCCAGCAGCTTAGCGGGAGGCCGAACCTACAATGAGCAGTTCTTC
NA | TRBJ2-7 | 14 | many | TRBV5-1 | CASSFGGSGYEQYF | TGCGCCAGCAGCTTTGGAGGGAGTGGCTACGAGCAGTACTTC
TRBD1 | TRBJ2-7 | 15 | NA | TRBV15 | CATSIQGGLGYEQYF | TGTGCCACCAGCATACAAGGGGGCTTAGGCTACGAGCAGTACTTC
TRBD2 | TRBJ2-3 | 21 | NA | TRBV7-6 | CASSFLAGEPRTEAGTDTQYF | TGTGCCAGCAGCTTTTTAGCGGGGGAACCACGCACGGAAGCGGGCACAGATACGCAGTATTTT
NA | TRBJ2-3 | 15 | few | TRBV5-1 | CASSSVPTGIDTQYF | TGCGCCAGCAGCTCCGTCCCAACAGGGATAGATACGCAGTATTTT
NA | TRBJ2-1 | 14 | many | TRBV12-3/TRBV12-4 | CASSLREGYNEQFF | TGTGCCAGCAGCCTTAGGGAAGGCTACAATGAGCAGTTCTTC
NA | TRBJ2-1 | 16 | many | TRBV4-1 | CASSQVQGGRYNEQFF | TGCGCCAGCAGCCAGGTTCAGGGTGGCCGCTACAATGAGCAGTTCTTC
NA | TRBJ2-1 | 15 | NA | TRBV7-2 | CASSLDWGSLREQFF | TGTGCCAGCAGCTTAGATTGGGGAAGTCTGCGGGAGCAGTTCTTC
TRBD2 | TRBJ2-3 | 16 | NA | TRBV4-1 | CASSQEPSGRSDTQYF | TGCGCCAGCAGCCAAGAGCCTAGCGGGAGGTCAGATACGCAGTATTTT
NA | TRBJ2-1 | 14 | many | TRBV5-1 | CASSTGSSYNEQFF | TGTGCCAGCAGTACAGGGAGCTCCTACAATGAGCAGTTCTTC
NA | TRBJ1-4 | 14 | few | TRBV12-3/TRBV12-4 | CASSRDTGGEKLFF | TGTGCCAGCAGCCGGGACACCGGGGGTGAAAAACTGTTTTTT
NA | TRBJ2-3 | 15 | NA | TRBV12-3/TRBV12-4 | CASSLEVAREDTQYF | TGTGCCAGCAGTTTGGAGGTAGCGAGAGAGGATACGCAGTATTTT
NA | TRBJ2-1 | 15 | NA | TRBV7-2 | CASSLMVSSHNEQFF | TGTGCCAGCAGCTTAATGGTTAGTTCCCACAATGAGCAGTTCTTC
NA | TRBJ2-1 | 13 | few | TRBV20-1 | CSALTSGGLGQFF | TGCAGTGCTTTAACTAGTGGGGGGTTGGGGCAGTTCTTC
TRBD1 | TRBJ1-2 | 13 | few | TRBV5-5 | CASGDRGNYGYTF | TGTGCCAGCGGAGACAGGGGGAACTATGGCTACACCTTC
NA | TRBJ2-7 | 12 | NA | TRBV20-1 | CSARQGPYEQYF | TGCAGTGCTAGACAGGGGCCCTACGAGCAGTACTTC
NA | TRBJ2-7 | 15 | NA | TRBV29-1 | CSVEGGTAVPYEQYF | TGCAGCGTTGAAGGGGGCACTGCTGTACCCTACGAGCAGTACTTC
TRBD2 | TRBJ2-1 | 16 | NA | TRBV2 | CASSEKGSGRADEQFF | TGTGCCAGCAGTGAAAAAGGTAGCGGGAGGGCCGATGAGCAGTTCTTC
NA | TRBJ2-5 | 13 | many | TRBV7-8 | CASSSGLEETQYF | TGTGCCAGCAGCTCGGGACTCGAAGAGACCCAGTACTTC
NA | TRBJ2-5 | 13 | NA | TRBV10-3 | CAISELGNADQYF | TGTGCCATCAGTGAGTTAGGGAACGCCGATCAGTACTTC
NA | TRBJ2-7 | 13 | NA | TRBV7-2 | CASSTSSSYEQYF | TGTGCCAGCAGTACTAGCTCCTCCTACGAGCAGTACTTC
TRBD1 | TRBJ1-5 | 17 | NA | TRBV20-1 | CSASRERAGGRNQPQHF | TGCAGTGCTAGTCGGGAACGGGCAGGGGGCCGCAATCAGCCCCAGCATTTT
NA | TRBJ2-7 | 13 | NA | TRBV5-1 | CASSPVSLYEQYF | TGCGCCAGCAGCCCCGTGTCCCTCTACGAGCAGTACTTC
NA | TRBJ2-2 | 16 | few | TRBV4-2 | CASSHRGVTNTGELFF | TGTGCCAGCAGCCATCGCGGGGTGACGAACACCGGGGAGCTGTTTTTT
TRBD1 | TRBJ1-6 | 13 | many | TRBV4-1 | CASSLGQGTPLHF | TGCGCCAGCAGCCTCGGACAGGGAACACCCCTCCACTTT
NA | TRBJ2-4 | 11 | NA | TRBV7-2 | CASSFGRTQYF | TGTGCCAGCAGCTTCGGACGCACTCAGTACTTC
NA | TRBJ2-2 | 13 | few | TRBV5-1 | CASSSGHPGELFF | TGCGCCAGCAGCTCGGGACACCCCGGGGAGCTGTTTTTT
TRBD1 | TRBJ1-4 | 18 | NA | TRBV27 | CASKDTGGVWETNEKLFF | TGTGCCAGCAAAGATACAGGGGGCGTGTGGGAAACTAATGAAAAACTGTTTTTT
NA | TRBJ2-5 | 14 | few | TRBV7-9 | CASNTGQGSETQYF | TGTGCCAGCAACACCGGGCAGGGTTCGGAGACCCAGTACTTC
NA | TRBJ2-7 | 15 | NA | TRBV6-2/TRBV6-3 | CASSRRRAQGYEQYF | TGTGCCAGCAGTCGGAGAAGGGCGCAGGGTTACGAGCAGTACTTC
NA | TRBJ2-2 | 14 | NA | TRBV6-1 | CASIQDGNTGELFF | TGTGCCAGCATACAGGACGGGAACACCGGGGAGCTGTTTTTT